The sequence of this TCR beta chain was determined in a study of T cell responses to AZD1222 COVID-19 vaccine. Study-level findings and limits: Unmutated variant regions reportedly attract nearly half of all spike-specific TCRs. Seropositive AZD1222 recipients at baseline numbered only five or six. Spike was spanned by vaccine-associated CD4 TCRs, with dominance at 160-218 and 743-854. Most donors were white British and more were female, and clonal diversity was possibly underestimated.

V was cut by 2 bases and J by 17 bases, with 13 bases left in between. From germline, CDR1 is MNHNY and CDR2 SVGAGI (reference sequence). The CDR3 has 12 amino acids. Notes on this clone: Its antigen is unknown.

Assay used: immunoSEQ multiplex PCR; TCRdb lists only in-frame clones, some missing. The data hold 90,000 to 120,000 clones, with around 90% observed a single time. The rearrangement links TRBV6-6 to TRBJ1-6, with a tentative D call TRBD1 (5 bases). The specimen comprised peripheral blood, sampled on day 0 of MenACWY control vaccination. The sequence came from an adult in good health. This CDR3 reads CASSYIEGKVHF. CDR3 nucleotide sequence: TGTGCCAGCAGTTACATCGAGGGGAAGGTCCACTTT.